The entry below describes one TCR beta chain. The antigen remains undetermined. The germline V and J ends were trimmed by 1 base and 4 bases, with 8 bases remaining between them. Germline V gives CDR1 SGHAT, CDR2 FQNNGV. The CDR3 consists of 13 residues. This entry comes from a study of cytomegalovirus exposure and HLA in healthy donors. Regarding the study as a whole: Associated with cytomegalovirus, according to the listing, were 170 or so TCR beta chains. Some V segments, including TRBV6-2 and TRBV6-3, were excluded as indistinguishable. Reportedly, a later analysis found an Asian-associated ancestry cluster had fewer N-insertions than the roughly 700-donor mean.

Primers included in the PCR were 60 Vbeta and 13 Jbeta primers. Per the authors' pipeline: In a later analysis, 60 million to 90 million unique TCR beta chains included roughly 11 million shared by two or more donors. Libraries were prepared by immunoSEQ multiplex PCR; TCRdb keeps only in-frame clonotypes and omits some of them. That table gives V, J and clone size, and the DNA gave D and trimming. The profile shows more than 110,000 clones, approximately 80% of them singletons. This clonotype was obtained from a male donor in good health and CMV-seronegative. This chain links TRBV11-2 with TRBJ2-7, with a possible D match to TRBD1 (6 bases). Sequenced: PBMCs. The CDR3 nucleotides read TGTGCCAGCAGCTTAGGGACAGTATACGAGCAGTACTTC. Encoded protein: CASSLGTVYEQYF.